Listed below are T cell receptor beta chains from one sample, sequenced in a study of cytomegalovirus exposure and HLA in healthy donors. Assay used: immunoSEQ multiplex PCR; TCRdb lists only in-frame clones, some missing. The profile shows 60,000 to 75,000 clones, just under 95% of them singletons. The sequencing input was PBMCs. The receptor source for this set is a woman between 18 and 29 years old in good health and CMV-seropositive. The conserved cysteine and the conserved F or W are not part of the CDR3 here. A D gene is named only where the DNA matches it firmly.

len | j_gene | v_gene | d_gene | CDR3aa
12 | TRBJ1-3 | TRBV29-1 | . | SVSNSRGSNTIY
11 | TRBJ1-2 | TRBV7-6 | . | ASSSLRLYGYT
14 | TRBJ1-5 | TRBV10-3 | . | AISESTPGVRQPQH
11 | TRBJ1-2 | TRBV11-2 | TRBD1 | ASSLQGAQGYT
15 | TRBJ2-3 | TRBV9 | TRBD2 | ASSTRLAGDRPDTQY
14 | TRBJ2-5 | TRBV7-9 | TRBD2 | ASSPSGRAGGGAQY
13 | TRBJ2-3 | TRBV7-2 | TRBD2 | ASSSGLAGGDTQY
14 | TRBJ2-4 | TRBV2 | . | ASRIQGMSLENIQY
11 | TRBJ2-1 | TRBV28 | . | ASSFLLDGEQF
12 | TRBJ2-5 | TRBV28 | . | ATLTVTNQETQY
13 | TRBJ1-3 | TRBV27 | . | ASSVTRDSGNTIY
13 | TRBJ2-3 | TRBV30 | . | AWSSASLRTDTQY
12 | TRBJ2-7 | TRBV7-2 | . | ASSLWQGKYEQY
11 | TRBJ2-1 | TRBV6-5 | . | ASSYSSGNEQF
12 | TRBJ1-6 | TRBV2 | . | ASSEGRGLTPLH
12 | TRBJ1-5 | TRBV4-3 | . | ASSQGRGNQPQH
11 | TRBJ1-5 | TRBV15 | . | ATSRVGNQPQH
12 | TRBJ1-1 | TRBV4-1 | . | ASSQQYRSTEAF